These T cell receptor beta chains were read from a single sample in a study of blood T cell repertoires in COVID-19. Profiled with immunoSEQ multiplex PCR; TCRdb holds only in-frame clones, not every one. Altogether 540,000 or so clones are present, 85% to 90% being singletons, with the ten largest covering less than 9%. Sequenced input: peripheral blood. The origin of the receptors is a woman aged 45-65 years with COVID-19, enrolled during active disease. The CDR3 runs from the conserved cysteine through the conserved F or W. A D gene is named only where the DNA matches it firmly. Not all rows give a size; the values are once, few, many and, for expanded clones, a class.

v_call	j_call	clone_size	d_call	cdr3_nt	cdr3_aa
TRBV3-1/TRBV3-2	TRBJ1-1	-	-	TGTGCCAGCAGCCACCCCGCGAGGGAAGCTTTCTTT	CASSHPAREAFF
TRBV28	TRBJ2-5	-	TRBD1	TGTGCCAGCAGTTTACAGGGGGCGCGGGAGACCCAGTACTTC	CASSLQGARETQYF
TRBV3-1/TRBV3-2	TRBJ1-5	-	-	TGTGCCAGCAGCTTTAGGGGGCAGCCCCAGCATTTT	CASSFRGQPQHF
TRBV28	TRBJ1-2	-	TRBD1	TGTGCCAGCAGTTTGAACCCGGGACAGCTCTATGGCTACACCTTC	CASSLNPGQLYGYTF
TRBV4-1	TRBJ1-6	-	-	TGCGCCAGCAGCCAAGTCCAGGATAATTCACCCCTCCACTTT	CASSQVQDNSPLHF
TRBV5-6	TRBJ2-1	-	TRBD2	TGTGCCAGCAGCGGCTCCTGGGCGGGGGATTACAATGAGCAGTTCTTC	CASSGSWAGDYNEQFF
TRBV5-1	TRBJ2-1	-	-	TGCGCCAGCAGCGCGTGGGCCGACTACTCCTACAATGAGCAGTTCTTC	CASSAWADYSYNEQFF
TRBV4-1	TRBJ1-1	-	TRBD1	TGCGCCAGCAGCCGAGGGACAGGGGAAATTGAAGCTTTCTTT	CASSRGTGEIEAFF
TRBV28	TRBJ1-2	-	TRBD1	TGTGCCAGCAGTCCGTCCGGGACAGGGGCCGTCTATGGCTACACCTTC	CASSPSGTGAVYGYTF
TRBV7-9	TRBJ2-4	-	-	TGTGCCAGCAGCTCAACGACAGCTATAGCCAAAAACATTCAGTACTTC	CASSSTTAIAKNIQYF
TRBV5-1	TRBJ2-2	-	-	TGCGCCAGCAGCTTGACCAGGATCACCGGGGAGCTGTTTTTT	CASSLTRITGELFF
TRBV20-1	TRBJ2-3	-	-	TGCAGTGCCACTTTGTCCGATACGCAGTATTTT	CSATLSDTQYF
TRBV7-2	TRBJ2-1	once	TRBD2	TGTGCCAGCAGCTTAGCTAGCGGGGGGGACTATGAGCAGTTCTTC	CASSLASGGDYEQFF
TRBV7-9	TRBJ1-6	-	TRBD1	TGTGCCAGCAGCGGCGGACAGGGGTTAAATTCACCCCTCCACTTT	CASSGGQGLNSPLHF
TRBV28	TRBJ1-4	few	-	TGTGCCAGCAGTTTTAGGGGGGGGGTTGAAAAACTGTTTTTT	CASSFRGGVEKLFF
TRBV14	TRBJ2-5	-	-	TGTGCCAGCAGTCCGGGCAGGGGATGGGAGACCCAGTACTTC	CASSPGRGWETQYF
TRBV5-1	TRBJ2-5	-	-	TGCGCCAGCAGCACTGACAGTCGGACCCAGTACTTC	CASSTDSRTQYF
TRBV11-2	TRBJ1-2	-	-	TGTGCCAGCAGCTTAGACGGGGGGCCCTATGGCTACACCTTC	CASSLDGGPYGYTF
TRBV3-1/TRBV3-2	TRBJ1-4	-	TRBD1	TGTGCCAGCAGCCAAGTTGGGACAGTAGGGGAAAAACTGTTTTTT	CASSQVGTVGEKLFF
TRBV28	TRBJ1-5	-	-	TGTGCCAGCAGTCAAGGGCATAGGACTTATAGCAATCAGCCCCAGCATTTT	CASSQGHRTYSNQPQHF
TRBV29-1	TRBJ1-1	-	-	TGCAGCGCCGAAAGGGGGGGGAACACTGAAGCTTTCTTT	CSAERGGNTEAFF
TRBV4-1	TRBJ1-2	-	TRBD1	TGCGCCAGCAGCCAACCGGGACAGGGAAACTATGGCTACACCTTC	CASSQPGQGNYGYTF
TRBV15	TRBJ1-6	-	-	TGTGCCACCAGCAGAGATTGGGAGGGCCAGAATTCACCCCTCCACTTT	CATSRDWEGQNSPLHF
TRBV11-1	TRBJ2-5	-	-	TGTGCCAGCAGCTTAGGTACAGTCCAAGAGACCCAGTACTTC	CASSLGTVQETQYF
TRBV18	TRBJ2-3	-	TRBD2	TGTGCCAGCTCACCCCCCGTGGTAGCGGGGGGGCAGTCGCAGTATTTT	CASSPPVVAGGQSQYF
TRBV2	TRBJ1-4	-	TRBD1	TGTGCCAGCAGTATAACAGGGGTAAATGAAAAACTGTTTTTT	CASSITGVNEKLFF
TRBV18	TRBJ1-2	once	-	TGTGCCAGCTCACCTCAGGTGAGCGGAAACTATGGCTACACCTTC	CASSPQVSGNYGYTF
TRBV6-5	TRBJ1-5	-	TRBD1	TGTGCCAGCAGTTTTTACAGGGGAGAGGGCAATCAGCCCCAGCATTTT	CASSFYRGEGNQPQHF
TRBV19	TRBJ1-5	-	TRBD1	TGTGCCAGTAGTATAGGGGGCGGGACAGGGGGATCTCCTCAGCCCCAGCATTTT	CASSIGGGTGGSPQPQHF
TRBV18	TRBJ1-2	-	-	TGTGCCAGCTCACCGCAGGTTCTGGACTATGGCTACACCTTC	CASSPQVLDYGYTF
TRBV5-1	TRBJ2-2	-	-	TGCGCCAGCGGATCAGTCGGCACGGGAGCGACCGGGGAGCTGTTTTTT	CASGSVGTGATGELFF
TRBV20-1	TRBJ1-1	-	-	TGCAGTGCTAGTGGACGGGGAGAGGGTGTCACTGAAGCTTTCTTT	CSASGRGEGVTEAFF